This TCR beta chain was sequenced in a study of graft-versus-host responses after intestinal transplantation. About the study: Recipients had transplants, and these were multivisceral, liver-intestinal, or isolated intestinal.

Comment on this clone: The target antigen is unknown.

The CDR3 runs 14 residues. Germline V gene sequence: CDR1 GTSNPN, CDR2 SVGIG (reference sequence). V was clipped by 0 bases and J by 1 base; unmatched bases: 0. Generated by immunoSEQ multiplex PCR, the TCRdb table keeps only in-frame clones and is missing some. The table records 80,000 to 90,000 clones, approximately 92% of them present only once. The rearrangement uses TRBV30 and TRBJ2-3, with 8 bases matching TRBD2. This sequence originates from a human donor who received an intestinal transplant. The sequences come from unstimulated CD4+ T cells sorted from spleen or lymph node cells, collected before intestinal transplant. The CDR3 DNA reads TGTGCCTGGAGTGTACTAGCGGGCACAGATACGCAGTATTTT. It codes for CAWSVLAGTDTQYF. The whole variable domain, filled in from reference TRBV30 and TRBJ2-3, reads SQTIHQWPATLVQPVGSPLSLECTVEGTSNPNLYWYRQAAGRGLQLLFYSVGIGQISSEVPQNLSASRPQDRQFILSSKKLLLSDSGFYLCAWSVLAGTDTQYFGPGTRLTVL.